One and the same sample provided the 10 T cell receptor beta chains below, sequenced in a study of shared T cell receptors in the human thymus. Repertoires were generated with immunoSEQ multiplex PCR, while TCRdb's copy carries only in-frame clones and drops some. The sample consists of 500,000 to 750,000 clones, approximately 90% of them appearing once. The sample was also linked to a second study, of human thymus T cells.

Material: thymocytes. The receptors stem from a boy in the first two years of life with a congenital heart defect.

The rearrangement uses TRBV7-3 and TRBJ2-3; D ambiguous. V lost 1 base and J lost 3, with 14 bases in between. The CDR3 has 16 residues. Germline CDR1 and CDR2: SGHTA and FQGTGA. CDR3 coding DNA: TGTGCCAGCAGCTTAAGTCCACCGGAGAGTACAGATACGCAGTATTTT. Amino acid sequence: CASSLSPPESTDTQYF. Based on the CDR3 plus reference TRBV7-3 and TRBJ2-3, the full variable domain is GAGVSQTPSNKVTEKGKYVELRCDPISGHTALYWYRQSLGQGPEFLIYFQGTGAADDSGLPNDRFFAVRPEGSVSTLKIQRTERGDSAVYLCASSLSPPESTDTQYFGPGTRLTVL.

The rearrangement links TRBV14 to TRBJ1-4, with D tentatively TRBD1 (5 bases). The CDR3 is 15 residues long. The V gene lost 1 base and the J gene lost 6 bases, with 12 bases spanning the gap. Germline V gene sequence: CDR1 SGHDN, CDR2 FVKESK. In DNA form, the CDR3 reads TGTGCCAGCAGCCAAGTTGGGCAGGGTGATGAAAAACTGTTTTTT. As protein: CASSQVGQGDEKLFF.

This clone occurred a few times. The chain recombines TRBV5-5 with TRBJ1-1; 10 nucleotides line up with TRBD1. From germline, CDR1 is SGHKS and CDR2 YYEKEE (reference sequence). V lost 4 bases and J lost 5; bases outside the gene matches: 11. CDR3 length: 16 amino acids. This CDR3 is CASSPRDRGSGTEAFF. DNA of the CDR3: TGTGCCAGCAGCCCCCGGGACAGGGGCTCGGGAACTGAAGCTTTCTTT.

V is TRBV11-2 and J is TRBJ2-5; D is perhaps TRBD1 (6 bases). The CDR3 sequence is 16 residues long. Germline V lookup: CDR1 SGHAT, CDR2 FQNNGV. The V gene lost 4 bases and the J gene lost 4 bases, with 19 bases spanning the gap. CDR3: CASSSDRDTRRETQYF. CDR3 nucleotides: TGTGCCAGCAGCTCCGACCGGGACACGCGACGAGAGACCCAGTACTTC.

This chain joins TRBV25-1 and TRBJ2-7; unclear D gene. This CDR3 comprises 11 residues. Trimming cost V 5 bases and J 5 bases, with 7 bases left between them. In germline, CDR1 is MGHDK, CDR2 SYGVNS. The CDR3 spells CASSLGHEQYF. DNA for the CDR3: TGTGCCAGCAGTCTTGGCCACGAGCAGTACTTC.

The chain links TRBV7-9 to TRBJ2-7; 11 bases are shared with TRBD1. The junction had 7 bases not matched to a gene; V was cut back by 0 bases and J by 6 bases. From germline, CDR1 is SEHNR and CDR2 FQNEAQ (reference sequence). The CDR3 extends over 16 amino acids. CDR3 residues: CASSLAWDRGISEQYF. The CDR3, as DNA: TGTGCCAGCAGCTTAGCGTGGGACAGGGGGATAAGCGAGCAGTACTTC.

The chain has TRBV11-2 and TRBJ2-4, with D maybe TRBD2 (6 bases). This CDR3 region has 13 residues. CDR1 and CDR2 (germline): SGHAT, FQNNGV. Trimming removed 1 base at V and 13 bases at J, with 14 bases between. DNA of the CDR3: TGTGCCAGCAGCTTAGTAGGGAGGACAAGACAGTACTTC. Translated: CASSLVGRTRQYF.

The rearrangement joins TRBV7-6 to TRBJ2-6; TRBD1 matches 8 bases. The CDR3 has 16 amino acids. The germline CDR1 and CDR2 sequences are SGHVS and FNYEAQ. The junction had 4 bases not matched to a gene; V was cut back by 5 bases and J by 1 base. CDR3 residues: CASSVQGESGANVLTF. Written as DNA, the CDR3 is TGTGCCAGCAGCGTACAGGGGGAATCTGGGGCCAACGTCCTGACTTTC.

The V gene is TRBV27, the J gene TRBJ1-1; TRBD1 might be the D (6 bases). In germline, CDR1 is MNHEY, CDR2 SMNVEV (reference sequence). The germline V and J ends were trimmed by 6 bases and 0 bases, with 17 bases remaining between them. The CDR3 length is 16 residues. The CDR3 DNA reads as TGTGCCAGCAGCCTGTGGGGGGGCGGGATGAACACTGAAGCTTTCTTT. This codes for CASSLWGGGMNTEAFF.

The chain recombines TRBV7-8 with TRBJ2-5; D ambiguous. Deletions cut 0 bases from V and 5 bases from J, with 7 bases between. The CDR3 contains 13 residues. CDR1 and CDR2 (germline): SGHVS, FQNEAQ. The CDR3 nucleotides read TGTGCCAGCAGCTTAGCGCACCGGGAGACCCAGTACTTC. Translating gives CASSLAHRETQYF.